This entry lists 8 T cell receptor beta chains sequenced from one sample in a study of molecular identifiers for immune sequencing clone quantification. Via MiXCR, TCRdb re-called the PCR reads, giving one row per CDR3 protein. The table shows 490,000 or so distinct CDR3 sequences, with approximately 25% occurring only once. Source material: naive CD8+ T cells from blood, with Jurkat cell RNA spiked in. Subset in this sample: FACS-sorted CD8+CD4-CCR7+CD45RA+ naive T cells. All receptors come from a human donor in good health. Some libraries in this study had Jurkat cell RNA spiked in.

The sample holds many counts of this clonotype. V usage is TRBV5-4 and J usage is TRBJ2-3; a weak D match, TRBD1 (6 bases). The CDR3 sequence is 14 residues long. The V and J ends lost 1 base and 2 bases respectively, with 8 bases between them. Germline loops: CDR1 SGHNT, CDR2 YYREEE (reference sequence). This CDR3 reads CASSLRDNTDTQYF. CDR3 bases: TGTGCCAGCAGCTTGAGGGACAACACAGATACGCAGTATTTT.

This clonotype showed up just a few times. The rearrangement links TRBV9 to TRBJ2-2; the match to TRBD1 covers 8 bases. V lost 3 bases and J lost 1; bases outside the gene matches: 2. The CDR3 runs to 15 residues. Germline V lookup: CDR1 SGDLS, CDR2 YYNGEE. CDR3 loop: CASSAGTGNTGELFF. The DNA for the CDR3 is TGTGCCAGCAGCGCTGGGACAGGGAACACCGGGGAGCTGTTTTTT.

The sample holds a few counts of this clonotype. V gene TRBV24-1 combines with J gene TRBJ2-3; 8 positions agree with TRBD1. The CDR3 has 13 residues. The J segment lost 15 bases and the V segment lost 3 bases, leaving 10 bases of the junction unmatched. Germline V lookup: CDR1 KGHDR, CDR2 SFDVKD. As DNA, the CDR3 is TGTGCCACCAGTGATGGATGGACAGGGAGCCTCTATTTT. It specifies CATSDGWTGSLYF.

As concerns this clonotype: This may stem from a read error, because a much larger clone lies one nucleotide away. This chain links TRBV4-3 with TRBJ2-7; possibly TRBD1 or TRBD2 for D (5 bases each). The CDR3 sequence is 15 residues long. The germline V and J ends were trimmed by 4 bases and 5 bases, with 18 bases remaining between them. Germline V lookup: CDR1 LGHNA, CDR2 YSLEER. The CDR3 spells CASSRDGLSVDEQYF. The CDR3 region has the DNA TGCGCCAGCAGCCGGGACGGCTTGAGCGTCGACGAGCAGTACTTC.

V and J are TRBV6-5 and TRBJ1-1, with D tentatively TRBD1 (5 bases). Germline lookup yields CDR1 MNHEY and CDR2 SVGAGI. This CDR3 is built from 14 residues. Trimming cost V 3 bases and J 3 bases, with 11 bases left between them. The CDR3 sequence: CASSYRVGDTEAFF. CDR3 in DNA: TGTGCCAGCAGTTATCGAGTGGGGGACACTGAAGCTTTCTTT.

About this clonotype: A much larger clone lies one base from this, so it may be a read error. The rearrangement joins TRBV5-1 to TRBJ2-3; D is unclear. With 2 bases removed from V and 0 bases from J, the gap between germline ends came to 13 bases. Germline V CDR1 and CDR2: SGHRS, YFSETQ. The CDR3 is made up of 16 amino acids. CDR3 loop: CASSLSGRGSTDTQYF. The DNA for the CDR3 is TGCGCCAGCAGCTTAAGTGGCAGAGGAAGCACAGATACGCAGTATTTT.

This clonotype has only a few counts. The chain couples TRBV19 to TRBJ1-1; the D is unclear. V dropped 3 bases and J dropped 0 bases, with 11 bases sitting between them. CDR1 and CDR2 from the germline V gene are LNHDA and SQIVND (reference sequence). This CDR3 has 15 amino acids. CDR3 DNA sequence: TGTGCCAGTAGTATCGTGAGACGGATGAACACTGAAGCTTTCTTT. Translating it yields CASSIVRRMNTEAFF.

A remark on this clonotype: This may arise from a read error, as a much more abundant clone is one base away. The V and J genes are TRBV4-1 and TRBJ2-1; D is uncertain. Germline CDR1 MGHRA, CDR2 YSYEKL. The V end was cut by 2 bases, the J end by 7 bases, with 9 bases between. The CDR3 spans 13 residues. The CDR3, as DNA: TGCGCCAGCAGCCAAAATGTGAGGAATGAGCAGTTCTTC. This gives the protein CASSQNVRNEQFF.